These 8 T cell receptor beta chains came from one sample sequenced in a study of shared clonotypes between healthy human individuals. The protocol was immunoSEQ multiplex PCR, while the TCRdb copy is restricted to in-frame clones and leaves out a portion. The sample includes more than 600,000 clones, about 91% seen only once; the top ten take approximately 22%. Selected positively for CCR7 and CD45RO-negative, naive CD8 cells excluded terminally differentiated effector memory CD45RA+ cells. Sequencing was performed on naive CD8+ T cells sorted from blood. The receptors here all came from a man under 40 in good health.

Only one count was recorded for this clone. V and J are TRBV19 and TRBJ2-1; 9 positions match TRBD2. CDR3 length equals 15 residues. Trimming removed 7 bases from V and 7 bases from J; junction bases left unmatched: 11. Germline loops: CDR1 LNHDA, CDR2 SQIVND (reference sequence). CDR3 DNA sequence: TGTGCCAGTACCAAGGGGTGGCTAGCGGGAAATGAGCAGTTCTTC. This sequence encodes CASTKGWLAGNEQFF.

The chain uses TRBV4-1 and TRBJ1-3; D is possibly TRBD1 (5 bases). The CDR3 totals 16 residues. CDR1 and CDR2 from the germline V gene are MGHRA and YSYEKL. V was clipped by 6 bases and J by 0 bases, with 15 bases between them. Here the CDR3 DNA reads TGCGCCAGCAGGGACGACAGATTAAGCTCTGGAAACACCATATATTTT. Its protein product is CASRDDRLSSGNTIYF.

CDR3 DNA: TGTGCCAGTAGTATAACCCCCTCGGGACAGGGTCGAGGCTACACCTTC. Encoded protein: CASSITPSGQGRGYTF. The chain couples TRBV19 to TRBJ1-2, with 9 bases aligning to TRBD1. The V segment lost 2 bases and the J segment 8 bases; nucleotides outside the gene matches: 12. This CDR3 has 16 amino acids. Germline CDR1 and CDR2: LNHDA and SQIVND (reference sequence).

This chain connects TRBV19 to TRBJ2-1; 8 positions match TRBD2. The germline CDR1 and CDR2 sequences are LNHDA and SQIVND (reference sequence). V trimming: 3 bases; J trimming: 6 bases; junction bases outside the gene matches: 7. The CDR3 length is 15 residues. This chain's CDR3 is CASSIGTRGRNEQFF. The CDR3 nucleotides read TGTGCCAGTAGTATCGGGACTAGAGGTCGCAATGAGCAGTTCTTC.

The chain has TRBV21-1 and TRBJ2-1; TRBD2, as called in the table, went unchecked against the DNA. TRBV21-1 is marked as a pseudogene. The CDR3 sequence is 15 residues long. CDR3 region: CASSGDSGSRDEQFF. For the CDR3, the DNA is TGTGCCAGCTCCGGGGATAGCGGGAGCCGGGATGAGCAGTTCTTC.

The rearrangement uses TRBV7-8 and TRBJ2-3, with 7 bases identical to TRBD1. CDR3 size: 15 residues. J lost 5 bases, V lost 1 base, and 6 bases had no gene match. CDR1 and CDR2 from the germline V gene are SGHVS and FQNEAQ. In nucleotides, the CDR3 is TGTGCCAGCAGCTTAGTTTTGGCAGGGGGAGATACGCAGTATTTT. It codes for CASSLVLAGGDTQYF.

V and J are TRBV13 and TRBJ2-2; possible D gene TRBD1, 5 bases. V gave up 1 base and J gave up 3 bases, with 9 bases separating them. This CDR3 has 15 residues. Germline V gene lookup returns CDR1 PRHDT and CDR2 FYEKMQ (reference sequence). Written as DNA, the CDR3 is TGTGCCAGCAGCTTAGTCGACAGTCACACCGGGGAGCTGTTTTTT. The encoded protein is CASSLVDSHTGELFF.

The J gene is TRBJ2-1, the V gene TRBV27, with 7 bases that match TRBD1. CDR1 MNHEY and CDR2 SMNVEV come from the germline V gene (reference sequence). The CDR3 is 14 residues long. V shed 0 bases and J 9 bases; nucleotides not matched to a gene: 5. CDR3 in DNA: TGTGCCAGCAGTTTATCATACAGGGGATCTGAGCAGTTCTTC. Translating it yields CASSLSYRGSEQFF.